The 22 T cell receptor beta chains presented below share a single source sample, sequenced in a study of blood T cell repertoires in COVID-19. Profiling relied on immunoSEQ multiplex PCR, and the TCRdb table lists in-frame clones only, not all of them. In the table there are approximately 140,000 clones, roughly 80% of which are singletons. The sequenced material came from peripheral blood. All receptors come from a woman older than 75 in a cohort sampled during active or convalescent COVID-19.

This chain uses TRBV19 with TRBJ2-1; 11 positions agree with TRBD1. Germline V gene data show CDR1 as LNHDA and CDR2 as SQIVND (reference sequence). Trimming took 0 bases from V and 9 from J; bases not matched to a gene: 4. This CDR3 has 15 residues. CDR3: CASSIDGTGGGEQFF. CDR3 sequence (DNA): TGTGCCAGTAGTATAGATGGGACAGGGGGTGGTGAGCAGTTCTTC.

The chain carries TRBV5-1 and TRBJ2-2; D may be TRBD1 (6 bases). Germline V gene data show CDR1 as SGHRS and CDR2 as YFSETQ. V lost 2 bases, J lost 6 bases, and 14 bases lay in between. The CDR3 contains 15 residues. In DNA, the CDR3 is TGCGCCAGCAGCTTACAGGGTTCGGGCGCCGGGGAGCTGTTTTTT. Its protein product is CASSLQGSGAGELFF.

The chain is built from TRBV19 and TRBJ2-3, with D hard to call. The CDR3 runs to 14 residues. CDR1 is LNHDA, CDR2 SQIVND, per germline (reference sequence). Trimming stripped 6 bases from V and 1 base from J, with 11 bases between. The CDR3 sequence is CASSLGQRTDTQYF. CDR3 nucleotide sequence: TGTGCCAGTAGCCTAGGCCAGCGCACAGATACGCAGTATTTT.

This chain joins TRBV18 and TRBJ1-4; D remains ambiguous. With 3 bases removed from V and 4 bases from J, the gap between germline ends came to 6 bases. The germline V gene has CDR1 KGHSH and CDR2 LQKENI. The CDR3 is made up of 13 amino acids. The CDR3: CASSPNSNEKLFF. The DNA for the CDR3 is TGTGCCAGCTCACCGAACAGTAATGAAAAACTGTTTTTT.

This sequence joins TRBV7-9 and TRBJ1-2, with TRBD1 matching 7 bases. The ends lost 5 bases at V and 8 bases at J; junction bases unmatched: 8. The CDR3 is 13 residues long. CDR1 SEHNR and CDR2 FQNEAQ come from the germline V gene (reference sequence). CDR3 amino acids: CASSLDRTKGYTF. The CDR3, as DNA: TGTGCCAGCAGCCTGGACAGGACTAAGGGCTACACCTTC.

This chain links TRBV2 with TRBJ2-3, with D unclear. Germline V gene data show CDR1 as SNHLY and CDR2 as FYNNEI. Trimming cost V 10 bases and J 6 bases, with 14 bases left between them. The CDR3 has 12 amino acids. DNA of the CDR3: TGTGCCAACTCACCCAGAGGCGATACGCAGTATTTT. It specifies CANSPRGDTQYF.

This clone has more than one count but fewer than ten. The chain recombines TRBV6-2 or TRBV6-3 with TRBJ1-2; 8 bases map to TRBD1. The CDR3 is made up of 15 amino acids. Germline trimming cut 2 bases from V and 4 bases from J; bases unmatched to any gene: 6. Germline values: CDR1 MNHEY, CDR2 SVGEGT. CDR3 coding DNA: TGTGCCAGCAGTTACCGCGGACAGGGTAGCTATGGCTACACCTTC. Encoded protein: CASSYRGQGSYGYTF.

The V gene is TRBV7-9, the J gene TRBJ2-5; D perhaps matches TRBD2 (6 bases). The V gene's germline CDR1 is SEHNR and CDR2 FQNEAQ (reference sequence). CDR3 length: 14 amino acids. Trimming pared 0 bases from V and 7 bases from J, leaving 12 bases between. This CDR3 is CASSLAGGTGTQYF. The CDR3, as DNA: TGTGCCAGCAGCTTAGCGGGGGGAACAGGGACCCAGTACTTC.

The chain uses TRBV19 and TRBJ1-1, with 8 bases identical to TRBD1. J gave up 5 bases and V 0 bases, and 2 bases lay outside the gene matches. The length of the CDR3 is 14 residues. Germline V gives CDR1 LNHDA, CDR2 SQIVND (reference sequence). The CDR3 coding sequence is TGTGCCAGTAGTATAGATAACAGGGGGACTGAAGCTTTCTTT. Its protein product is CASSIDNRGTEAFF.

This chain uses TRBV7-9 with TRBJ2-3, with 7 bases identical to TRBD2. The CDR3 totals 16 residues. After removal of 2 bases from V and 4 bases from J, the junction contained 9 bases not matched to a gene. Germline CDR1 and CDR2: SEHNR and FQNEAQ (reference sequence). The CDR3 loop reads CASSLMSGAGADTQYF. The CDR3, as DNA: TGTGCCAGCAGCTTAATGTCGGGTGCGGGGGCAGATACGCAGTATTTT.

V is TRBV11-2 and J is TRBJ1-1; tentative D call: TRBD1 (6 bases). Germline V gives CDR1 SGHAT, CDR2 FQNNGV. V lost 5 bases to trimming and J lost 0 bases, with 10 bases between them. This CDR3 comprises 14 residues. CDR3 region: CASSLGQMNTEAFF. CDR3 in DNA: TGTGCCAGCAGCCTGGGACAAATGAACACTGAAGCTTTCTTT.

This clone was picked up a small number of times. CDR3 in DNA: TGTGCCAGCAGCGAAAGGGGGGGGGTCGGCCATTCACCCCTCCACTTT. This translates into CASSERGGVGHSPLHF. The rearrangement joins TRBV7-2 to TRBJ1-6; tentative D call: TRBD1 (6 bases). V dropped 5 bases and J dropped 8 bases, with 19 bases sitting between them. Germline V CDR1 and CDR2: SGHTA, FQGNSA. This CDR3 region has 16 residues.

This chain joins TRBV12-3 or TRBV12-4 and TRBJ1-4; unclear D gene. The CDR3 is 13 residues long. V gave up 6 bases and J gave up 0 bases, with 5 bases separating them. CDR3 region: CASRGSTNEKLFF. The CDR3 region has the DNA TGTGCCAGCAGGGGCTCAACTAATGAAAAACTGTTTTTT.

This clone was detected many times. The chain couples TRBV19 to TRBJ2-7, with 7 nucleotides matching TRBD1. The ends lost 2 bases at V and 3 bases at J; junction bases unmatched: 1. The CDR3 covers 13 residues. Germline loops: CDR1 LNHDA, CDR2 SQIVND (reference sequence). The CDR3 region has the DNA TGTGCCAGTAGTATACGACAGGGCTACGAGCAGTACGTC. Translated: CASSIRQGYEQYV.

This chain links TRBV5-5 with TRBJ1-2; 10 bases agree with TRBD1. CDR1 and CDR2 from the germline V gene are SGHKS and YYEKEE (reference sequence). There are 15 residues in the CDR3. With 1 base clipped from V and 5 bases from J, the junction kept 5 bases outside the gene matches. In DNA form, the CDR3 reads TGTGCCAGCAGCTTGCAGGGACAGGGGCCTTATGGCTACACCTTC. Translating it yields CASSLQGQGPYGYTF.

The V call is TRBV30, the J call TRBJ1-2; D is possibly TRBD1 (6 bases). Trimming cost V 8 bases and J 4 bases, with 11 bases left between them. The CDR3 sequence is 11 residues long. The germline CDR1 and CDR2 sequences are GTSNPN and SVGIG (reference sequence). The CDR3 region is CAGGRGYGYTF. The CDR3 region has the DNA TGTGCCGGGGGGCGCGGCTATGGCTACACCTTC.

The chain carries TRBV6-6 and TRBJ2-7; 9 bases match TRBD1. The CDR3 has 14 amino acids. V shed 6 bases and J 1 base; nucleotides not matched to a gene: 4. Germline lookup yields CDR1 MNHNY and CDR2 SVGAGI (reference sequence). Here the CDR3 reads CASRPTGGSYEQYF. The CDR3 DNA sequence: TGTGCCAGCAGACCGACAGGGGGATCCTACGAGCAGTACTTC.

The V call is TRBV5-1, the J call TRBJ1-2; 8 bases are shared with TRBD1. Germline V gives CDR1 SGHRS, CDR2 YFSETQ. V lost 4 bases to trimming and J lost 6 bases; unmatched junction nucleotides: 8. This CDR3 has 14 amino acids. The CDR3 nucleotides are TGCGCCAGCAGCGCGGGACAGGTCCCCAATGGCTACACCTTC. Translation gives CASSAGQVPNGYTF.

The chain has TRBV18 and TRBJ2-7, with a tentative D call TRBD1 (6 bases). Trimming removed 4 bases at V and 4 bases at J, with 17 bases between. This CDR3 spans 15 amino acids. In germline, CDR1 is KGHSH, CDR2 LQKENI. CDR3 in amino acids: CASSQQGDGHYEQYV. CDR3 nucleotide sequence: TGTGCCAGCTCACAACAGGGCGATGGCCATTACGAGCAGTACGTC.

The chain joins TRBV9 to TRBJ2-2, with D perhaps matching TRBD1 (6 bases). This CDR3 has 15 amino acids. Germline V gene data show CDR1 as SGDLS and CDR2 as YYNGEE. Trimming took 2 bases from V and 7 from J, leaving 15 bases between them. The CDR3 DNA reads as TGTGCCAGCAGCGTGGGGTGGAGAGGGGGCGGGGAGCTGTTTTTT. Its protein is CASSVGWRGGGELFF.

V usage is TRBV6-5 and J usage is TRBJ1-2, with unresolved D. Trimming cost V 5 bases and J 3 bases, with 7 bases left between them. Germline values: CDR1 MNHEY, CDR2 SVGAGI. The CDR3 has 12 residues. CDR3 nucleotide sequence: TGTGCCAGCAGTCTCCGGGACTATGGCTACACCTTC. Its translation: CASSLRDYGYTF.

The chain has TRBV18 and TRBJ1-1, with D possibly being TRBD1 (5 bases). V was shortened by 6 bases and J by 0 bases, with 11 bases between the two germline ends. This CDR3 has 14 residues. CDR1 is KGHSH and CDR2 is LQKENI in the germline V gene. This CDR3 reads CASSTAPMNTEAFF. Written as DNA, the CDR3 is TGTGCCAGCTCGACAGCCCCTATGAACACTGAAGCTTTCTTT.